This T cell receptor (beta chain) comes out of a study of control samples from healthy donors and cancer patients. Profiled with immunoSEQ multiplex PCR; TCRdb holds only in-frame clones, not every one. This table has about 86,000 clones, roughly nine tenths appearing once. Per germline, CDR1 MNHEY and CDR2 SVGEGT. The CDR3 consists of 12 residues. V shed 2 bases and J shed 4 bases, with 2 bases lying between them. This sequence was found in a woman between 50 and 59 years old with colorectal cancer. The sample comprised PBMCs. The V and J genes are TRBV6-2 or TRBV6-3 and TRBJ1-4, with D uncertain. The CDR3 is CASSYSNEKLFF. The CDR3 coding sequence is TGTGCCAGCAGTTACAGTAATGAAAAACTGTTTTTT.